Shown below are 6 T cell receptor beta chains from a single sample sequenced in a study of T cell responses to AZD1222 COVID-19 vaccine. Method: immunoSEQ multiplex PCR; TCRdb's copy keeps in-frame clones and lacks some. The sample includes 200,000 or so clones, approximately 90% of them seen just once. This material consisted of peripheral blood, taken on day 0 of AZD1222 vaccination. The receptors were sampled from an adult in good health.

As to this clone: Other DNA sequences from this sample encode an identical CDR3 as well. The chain combines TRBV3-1 (or the pseudogene TRBV3-2) with TRBJ2-7; the match to TRBD2 covers 9 bases. J was trimmed by 1 base and V by 1 base; bases with no gene match: 2. CDR3 length equals 15 residues. Looked up from germline, CDR1 is LGHDT and CDR2 is YNNKEL (reference sequence). This CDR3 reads CASSQGLAGSYEQYF. The CDR3 DNA reads TGTGCCAGCAGCCAAGGCCTAGCGGGGTCCTACGAGCAGTACTTC.

CDR3 bases: TGTGCCAGCAGTGATCTACAGGGCTATGTGGGGGGCTACACCTTC. As protein: CASSDLQGYVGGYTF. The genes are TRBV6-1 and TRBJ1-2; TRBD1 is a possible D gene (6 bases). V shed 3 bases and J shed 8 bases, with 19 bases lying between them. CDR1 MNHNS and CDR2 SASEGT come from the germline V gene. The CDR3 extends over 15 amino acids.

The rearrangement uses TRBV18 and TRBJ2-7; maybe TRBD1 (5 bases). The germline gives CDR1 KGHSH, CDR2 LQKENI. The CDR3 has 15 amino acids. V lost 3 bases and J lost 0, with 12 bases in between. CDR3: CASSPWAGISYEQYF. DNA of the CDR3: TGTGCCAGCTCACCCTGGGCAGGGATCTCCTACGAGCAGTACTTC.

The J gene is TRBJ1-6, the V gene TRBV6-1; no clear D gene. The germline V and J ends were trimmed by 3 bases and 7 bases, with 10 bases remaining between them. CDR1 and CDR2 from the germline V gene are MNHNS and SASEGT. This CDR3 has 14 residues. The CDR3, as DNA: TGTGCCAGCAGTGAGGCAGCCATAAATTCACCCCTCCACTTT. Protein: CASSEAAINSPLHF.

This chain links TRBV7-9 with TRBJ1-2, with a tentative D call TRBD1 (5 bases). V dropped 11 bases and J dropped 2 bases, with 12 bases sitting between them. The CDR3 contains 12 residues. Looked up from germline, CDR1 is SEHNR and CDR2 is FQNEAQ (reference sequence). CDR3 amino acids: CAATDNNYGYTF. Here the CDR3 DNA reads TGTGCCGCCACGGACAACAACTATGGCTACACCTTC.

This rearrangement joins TRBV15 to TRBJ2-1, with TRBD2 identical over 9 bases. V lost 3 bases to trimming and J lost 0 bases; unmatched junction nucleotides: 0. The germline V gene has CDR1 LNHNV and CDR2 YYDKDF (reference sequence). CDR3 size: 15 residues. For the CDR3, the DNA is TGTGCCACCAGCAGGCGGGAGGGCTCCTACAATGAGCAGTTCTTC. This encodes CATSRREGSYNEQFF.